These 6 T cell receptor beta chains were all obtained from the same sample, sequenced in a study of T cell responses to AZD1222 COVID-19 vaccine. Here immunoSEQ multiplex PCR was the method, and the copy in TCRdb shows in-frame clones only, minus some. The sample contains around 100,000 clones, approximately 90% of which appear only once. The starting material was peripheral blood, obtained on day 0 of AZD1222 vaccination. These receptors came from an adult in good health.

The chain carries TRBV7-8 and TRBJ1-1; D is undetermined. There are 14 residues in the CDR3. Germline V lookup: CDR1 SGHVS, CDR2 FQNEAQ. Trimming cost V 9 bases and J 6 bases, with 20 bases left between them. The CDR3 nucleotides read TGTGCCAGTCCCTCTAGGAGGGCGGAATCTGAAGCTTTCTTT. It codes for CASPSRRAESEAFF. Drawing the rest from reference TRBV7-8 and TRBJ1-1, the complete variable domain is GAGVSQSPRYKVAKRGQDVALRCDPISGHVSLFWYQQALGQGPEFLTYFQNEAQLDKSGLPSDRFFAERPEGSVSTLKIQRTQQEDSAVYLCASPSRRAESEAFFGQGTRLTVV.

The rearrangement links TRBV5-6 to TRBJ2-1; D is perhaps TRBD1 or TRBD2 (5 bases each). The CDR3 covers 14 residues. Trimming stripped 3 bases from V and 5 bases from J, with 12 bases between. Germline values: CDR1 SGHDT, CDR2 YYEEEE. The CDR3 spells CASSSGTVNNEQFF. The CDR3 DNA reads TGTGCCAGCAGCTCCGGGACGGTTAACAATGAGCAGTTCTTC. Together with reference TRBV5-6 and TRBJ2-1, the CDR3 gives the full variable domain: DAGVTQSPTHLIKTRGQQVTLRCSPKSGHDTVSWYQQALGQGPQFIFQYYEEEERQRGNFPDRFSGHQFPNYSSELNVNALLLGDSALYLCASSSGTVNNEQFFGPGTRLTVL.

This sequence joins TRBV7-2 and TRBJ2-7, with TRBD1 identical over 8 bases. V lost 6 bases and J lost 0; bases outside the gene matches: 13. The germline gives CDR1 SGHTA, CDR2 FQGNSA. This CDR3 spans 17 amino acids. The CDR3 loop is CASSQGQALRSSYEQYF. CDR3 bases: TGTGCCAGCAGTCAGGGACAGGCCCTCAGGAGCTCCTACGAGCAGTACTTC. Filled out from reference TRBV7-2 and TRBJ2-7, the complete variable domain reads GAGVSQSPSNKVTEKGKDVELRCDPISGHTALYWYRQSLGQGLEFLIYFQGNSAPDKSGLPSDRFSAERTGGSVSTLTIQRTQQEDSAVYLCASSQGQALRSSYEQYFGPGTRLTVT.

The V call is TRBV19, the J call TRBJ2-2; 7 bases are a match to TRBD2. CDR3 length equals 15 residues. The V gene's germline CDR1 is LNHDA and CDR2 SQIVND (reference sequence). Unmatched junction bases numbered 4, after V lost 4 bases and J lost 2 bases. CDR3 sequence reads: CASSRGRGNTGELFF. For the CDR3, the DNA is TGTGCCAGTAGTAGGGGGAGGGGAAACACCGGGGAGCTGTTTTTT.

This chain connects TRBV5-5 to TRBJ1-5; 7 positions match TRBD1. Trimming cost V 2 bases and J 3 bases; bases outside gene matches: 5. Per the germline V gene, CDR1 is SGHKS and CDR2 is YYEKEE (reference sequence). CDR3 length equals 15 residues. CDR3 sequence (DNA): TGTGCCAGCAGCTTAACGGGACAGAACAATCAGCCCCAGCATTTT. Amino acid sequence: CASSLTGQNNQPQHF.

This clone was detected only a few times. J is TRBJ1-5 and V is TRBV7-9; D ambiguous. The CDR3 is 15 residues long. V lost 1 base and J 0 bases, leaving 7 bases between the germline ends. Looked up from germline, CDR1 is SEHNR and CDR2 is FQNEAQ (reference sequence). The chain's CDR3 is CASSLGGYSNQPQHF. As DNA, the CDR3 is TGTGCCAGCAGCTTAGGGGGATATAGCAATCAGCCCCAGCATTTT.